Below, 32 T cell receptor beta chains from the same sample are listed, as sequenced in a study of cytomegalovirus exposure and HLA in healthy donors (dated by TCRdb to 2017 to 2019). The method was the immunoSEQ multiplex PCR assay. A mixture of 60 forward primers for TCR Vbeta segments and 13 reverse primers for TCR Jbeta segments was used in the multiplex PCR. This is the immuneACCESS table as TCRdb keeps it, with only in-frame sequences that have V and J called. A part of the clones is gone; compared with another copy, unresolved V genes explain less than half, and the rest is unexplained. The record for this sample contains 100,000 to 150,000 clones. The leading ten clones occupy approximately 1.6% of the sample. Sequences were obtained from PBMCs. The origin of the receptors is a young man in good health and CMV-seronegative.

The chain couples TRBV10-3 to TRBJ2-7, with 11 bases fitting TRBD2. Trimming removed 2 bases from V and 4 bases from J; junction bases left unmatched: 7. This CDR3 region has 16 residues. Germline-derived CDR1 and CDR2 are ENHRY and SYGVKD. The CDR3 spells CAISEGPGTSGYEQYF. In DNA, the CDR3 is TGTGCCATCAGTGAGGGCCCCGGGACTAGCGGATACGAGCAGTACTTC.

The gene calls are TRBV19 and TRBJ2-1; 14 positions match TRBD2. V trimming: 3 bases; J trimming: 9 bases; junction bases outside the gene matches: 4. Germline-derived CDR1 and CDR2 are LNHDA and SQIVND (reference sequence). The CDR3 consists of 15 residues. The CDR3 DNA reads as TGTGCCAGTAGTATCCGGACTAGCGGGAGGATTGAGCAGTTCTTC. Its protein is CASSIRTSGRIEQFF.

The CDR3 protein is CASRVQGKSEAFF. The CDR3 DNA reads TGTGCCAGCAGAGTACAGGGGAAGTCTGAAGCTTTCTTT. The chain carries TRBV6-5 and TRBJ1-1; 7 nucleotides match TRBD1. CDR1 MNHEY and CDR2 SVGAGI come from the germline V gene. The CDR3 sequence is 13 residues long. The ends lost 6 bases at V and 6 bases at J; junction bases unmatched: 7.

This chain connects TRBV19 to TRBJ2-5; 15 bases are a match to TRBD2. CDR1 and CDR2 (germline): LNHDA, SQIVND (reference sequence). The CDR3 contains 16 residues. The V segment lost 4 bases and the J segment 2 bases; nucleotides outside the gene matches: 2. CDR3 sequence reads: CASSRGLAGGQETQYF. The DNA of the CDR3 is TGTGCCAGTAGTAGGGGACTAGCGGGGGGTCAAGAGACCCAGTACTTC.

V is TRBV10-2 and J is TRBJ2-1, with TRBD1 matching 10 bases. Germline values: CDR1 WSHSY, CDR2 SAAADI. This CDR3 is 13 amino acids long. V lost 11 bases, J lost 7 bases, and 8 bases stayed unmatched. This chain's CDR3 is CAGGTGVRNEQFF. CDR3 nucleotides: TGCGCCGGCGGGACAGGGGTCAGAAATGAGCAGTTCTTC.

The gene calls are TRBV27 and TRBJ1-1; no clear D gene. In germline, CDR1 is MNHEY, CDR2 SMNVEV (reference sequence). V dropped 6 bases and J dropped 3 bases, with 20 bases sitting between them. The CDR3 spans 16 residues. Written as DNA, the CDR3 is TGTGCCAGCAGGCCCTCGCCCGTCCGCGTTGACACTGAAGCTTTCTTT. Encoded protein: CASRPSPVRVDTEAFF.

The CDR3 spells CASSRGTRTNTEAFF. CDR3 nucleotides: TGTGCCAGCAGCCGGGGGACACGTACGAACACTGAAGCTTTCTTT. The V call is TRBV14, the J call TRBJ1-1, with D perhaps matching TRBD1 (6 bases). The V and J ends lost 4 bases and 1 base respectively, with 13 bases between them. Germline CDR1 reads SGHDN; CDR2 reads FVKESK. The CDR3 is made up of 15 amino acids.

The chain has TRBV5-1 and TRBJ2-1; 8 bases are shared with TRBD1. Germline CDR1 and CDR2: SGHRS and YFSETQ. The length of the CDR3 is 17 residues. Losses at the gene ends were 4 bases for V and 7 bases for J; bases not matched to a gene: 16. The CDR3 DNA follows: TGCGCCAGCAGCAGAAGACAGGGGTGGGAAGGGTCGAATGAGCAGTTCTTC. Its translation: CASSRRQGWEGSNEQFF.

This chain links TRBV30 with TRBJ2-7, with TRBD1 identical over 7 bases. CDR3 length equals 14 residues. CDR1 GTSNPN and CDR2 SVGIG come from the germline V gene (reference sequence). The V and J ends lost 5 bases and 0 bases, in that order; junction bases with no gene match: 7. The CDR3 spells CAWEHQGVSYEQYF. The CDR3, as DNA: TGTGCCTGGGAACATCAGGGGGTCTCCTACGAGCAGTACTTC.

This rearrangement joins TRBV11-2 to TRBJ1-6, with TRBD1 matching over 8 bases. The germline V gene has CDR1 SGHAT and CDR2 FQNNGV. Germline trimming cut 4 bases from V and 5 bases from J; bases unmatched to any gene: 1. The CDR3 is 14 residues long. CDR3 region: CASSSTGDNSPLHF. As DNA, the CDR3 is TGTGCCAGCAGCTCGACAGGGGATAATTCACCCCTCCACTTT.

The chain recombines TRBV5-4 with TRBJ1-4, with unresolved D. The V gene's germline CDR1 is SGHNT and CDR2 YYREEE (reference sequence). CDR3 length: 12 amino acids. Trimming pared 7 bases from V and 7 bases from J, leaving 11 bases between. The CDR3 loop is CASGLDGEKLFF. In DNA, the CDR3 is TGTGCCAGCGGATTGGACGGTGAAAAACTGTTTTTT.

The chain carries TRBV6-1 and TRBJ1-4; 7 bases line up with TRBD1. Germline V gives CDR1 MNHNS, CDR2 SASEGT. The CDR3 runs to 15 residues. Unmatched junction bases numbered 9, after V lost 7 bases and J lost 4 bases. DNA for the CDR3: TGTGCCAGCACCTTCGGGACAGCGAATAATGAAAAACTGTTTTTT. Its translation is CASTFGTANNEKLFF.

This chain uses TRBV7-9 with TRBJ2-2, with unresolved D. V was pared by 6 bases and J by 6 bases, with 5 bases between. Germline lookup yields CDR1 SEHNR and CDR2 FQNEAQ (reference sequence). The CDR3 contains 11 residues. CDR3 DNA: TGTGCCAGCAGACTCGCCGGGGAGCTGTTTTTT. Translating gives CASRLAGELFF.

The chain uses TRBV14 and TRBJ2-5; D not resolved. The CDR3 extends over 11 amino acids. Trimming shortened V by 2 bases and J by 6 bases, and 4 bases separated the two germline ends. CDR1 and CDR2 from the germline V gene are SGHDN and FVKESK. CDR3 DNA: TGTGCCAGCAGCCAACAGAAGACCCAGTACTTC. This gives the protein CASSQQKTQYF.

The genes are TRBV29-1 and TRBJ2-1; D call uncertain. The CDR3 sequence is 13 residues long. CDR1 is SQVTM and CDR2 is ANQGSEA in the germline V gene. DNA of the CDR3: TGCAGAGCCGGGTCCAGCTCCTACAATGAGCAGTTCTTC. It yields the protein CRAGSSSYNEQFF.

This chain connects TRBV29-1 to TRBJ2-7; 9 nucleotides agree with TRBD1. Germline CDR1 SQVTM, CDR2 ANQGSEA. CDR3 length: 14 residues. Trimming removed 5 bases from V and 4 bases from J; junction bases left unmatched: 9. CDR3 sequence reads: CSVRTGTGTYEQYF. The CDR3 DNA reads as TGCAGCGTTCGGACCGGGACAGGGACGTACGAGCAGTACTTC.

This chain joins TRBV5-1 and TRBJ1-4; 8 bases match TRBD1. This CDR3 region has 14 residues. CDR1 SGHRS and CDR2 YFSETQ come from the germline V gene. The V gene end was trimmed by 4 bases and the J gene end by 2 bases; junction bases not matched to a gene: 1. The CDR3 region has the DNA TGCGCCAGCAGCAACAGGGGGACTAATGAAAAACTGTTTTTT. Encoded protein: CASSNRGTNEKLFF.

This chain connects TRBV29-1 to TRBJ2-5, with 9 bases that match TRBD1. CDR3 length: 13 residues. Germline CDR1 reads SQVTM; CDR2 reads ANQGSEA. The V segment lost 6 bases and the J segment 9 bases; nucleotides outside the gene matches: 11. CDR3 sequence: CSVRGTGTGSQYF. CDR3 sequence (DNA): TGCAGCGTCAGAGGGACAGGGACTGGGTCCCAGTACTTC.

The genes are TRBV11-2 and TRBJ1-2; 7 nucleotides agree with TRBD1. The CDR3 is 14 amino acids. CDR1 and CDR2 (germline): SGHAT, FQNNGV. J was trimmed by 8 bases and V by 5 bases; bases with no gene match: 11. As DNA, the CDR3 is TGTGCCAGCAGCCAGGGGACAGCGACGCGCGGCTACACCTTC. Amino acids: CASSQGTATRGYTF.

The chain is built from TRBV27 and TRBJ1-6; D is ambiguous. Per germline, CDR1 MNHEY and CDR2 SMNVEV (reference sequence). V lost 6 bases to trimming and J lost 10 bases, with 4 bases between them. This CDR3 spans 10 amino acids. The CDR3 loop is CASRQSPLHF. DNA for the CDR3: TGTGCCAGCAGACAATCACCCCTCCACTTT.

V gene TRBV2 combines with J gene TRBJ2-1; 7 positions match TRBD2. The CDR3 loop spans 13 amino acids. Germline V gene lookup returns CDR1 SNHLY and CDR2 FYNNEI. V lost 7 bases, J lost 7 bases, and 7 bases stayed unmatched. This CDR3 reads CASTRLAGNEQFF. CDR3 DNA: TGTGCCAGCACTCGACTAGCAGGGAATGAGCAGTTCTTC.

A word on this clone: The junction departs from germline at one end; a sequencing error may be responsible. The chain links TRBV28 to TRBJ1-4, with a tentative D call TRBD1 (6 bases). Germline V gene lookup returns CDR1 MDHEN and CDR2 SYDVKM. The CDR3 extends over 15 amino acids. For the CDR3, the DNA is TGTGCCAGTCGGAGGCCTGGGACAACTAATAAAAAACTGTTTTTT. Translated: CASRRPGTTNKKLFF.

The chain recombines TRBV28 with TRBJ2-7, with no clear D. This CDR3 has 12 amino acids. The germline V gene encodes CDR1 MDHEN and CDR2 SYDVKM. V was shortened by 6 bases and J by 0 bases, with 6 bases between the two germline ends. The CDR3 reads CASSLSSYEQYF. The CDR3 DNA sequence: TGTGCCAGCAGCCTGAGCTCCTACGAGCAGTACTTC.

The CDR3 loop reads CASSPFSYEQYF. The DNA for the CDR3 is TGTGCCAGCAGCCCGTTTTCCTACGAGCAGTACTTC. J is TRBJ2-7 and V is TRBV7-9; D remains ambiguous. V shed 5 bases and J shed 1 base, with 6 bases lying between them. CDR1 is SEHNR, CDR2 FQNEAQ, per germline (reference sequence). The CDR3 spans 12 residues.

The rearrangement links TRBV30 to TRBJ1-6; maybe TRBD1 (5 bases). CDR1 GTSNPN and CDR2 SVGIG come from the germline V gene (reference sequence). V was clipped by 2 bases and J by 1 base, with 9 bases between them. This CDR3 contains 15 residues. CDR3 loop: CAWSPRGSYNSPLHF. For the CDR3, the DNA is TGTGCCTGGAGTCCTCGGGGGTCCTATAATTCACCCCTCCACTTT.

The chain recombines TRBV7-6 with TRBJ2-1, with TRBD2 identical over 7 bases. V was clipped by 2 bases and J by 0 bases; unmatched bases: 4. The germline CDR1 and CDR2 sequences are SGHVS and FNYEAQ. CDR3 size: 16 residues. CDR3 region: CASSLLSGTSYNEQFF. The CDR3 nucleotides are TGTGCCAGCAGCTTATTGAGCGGGACCTCCTACAATGAGCAGTTCTTC.

This sequence joins TRBV19 and TRBJ2-7, with 11 bases fitting TRBD2. The germline CDR1 and CDR2 sequences are LNHDA and SQIVND (reference sequence). Trimming cost V 4 bases and J 2 bases; bases outside gene matches: 4. This CDR3 region has 15 residues. CDR3 sequence reads: CASSTVAGGPYEQYF. As DNA, the CDR3 is TGTGCCAGTAGTACTGTAGCGGGAGGGCCCTACGAGCAGTACTTC.

The CDR3 spells CASSLQGSDQPQHF. The CDR3 nucleotides are TGTGCCAGCAGCTTACAGGGGAGTGATCAGCCCCAGCATTTT. The gene calls are TRBV13 and TRBJ1-5; possible D gene TRBD1, 6 bases. Trimming left V 2 bases short and J 5 bases short, with 10 bases between. Per the germline V gene, CDR1 is PRHDT and CDR2 is FYEKMQ (reference sequence). The CDR3 runs to 14 residues.

V is TRBV18 and J is TRBJ1-2, with TRBD1 matching over 9 bases. The CDR3 runs to 13 residues. CDR1 KGHSH and CDR2 LQKENI come from the germline V gene. The V segment lost 6 bases and the J segment 6 bases; nucleotides outside the gene matches: 5. CDR3 loop: CASSSQGAHGYTF. In DNA form, the CDR3 reads TGTGCCAGCTCTTCACAGGGGGCTCATGGCTACACCTTC.

The V and J genes are TRBV7-9 and TRBJ1-5; D ambiguous. Germline V gives CDR1 SEHNR, CDR2 FQNEAQ (reference sequence). The CDR3 is 13 amino acids. Trimming removed 5 bases at V and 7 bases at J, with 12 bases between. DNA for the CDR3: TGTGCCAGCAGCGAACAATCGGGGCAGCCCCAGCATTTT. Amino acids: CASSEQSGQPQHF.

The rearrangement uses TRBV28 and TRBJ1-4, with D perhaps TRBD1 (5 bases). Germline V gives CDR1 MDHEN, CDR2 SYDVKM. Trimming cost V 4 bases and J 8 bases, with 17 bases left between them. This CDR3 comprises 15 residues. The CDR3 region is CASSYGGSRGEKLFF. In DNA, the CDR3 is TGTGCCAGCAGTTACGGGGGTTCCCGAGGCGAAAAACTGTTTTTT.

The chain couples TRBV28 to TRBJ1-2; D not certain. The CDR3 spans 12 residues. V was clipped by 1 base and J by 5 bases, with 5 bases between them. Germline lookup yields CDR1 MDHEN and CDR2 SYDVKM. CDR3 loop: CASSLSVYGYTF. The CDR3 bases are TGTGCCAGCAGTTTATCTGTTTATGGCTACACCTTC.